The T cell receptor (beta chain) described here comes from a study of T cell responses to AZD1222 COVID-19 vaccine. On the study more broadly: Pooled together were second doses at about 4 or about 12 weeks. Whole-study results and caveats: Repertoires in all cases were sampled only once the peak T cell response had passed. White British ancestry dominated among donors, who included more females, and clonal diversity was possibly underestimated.

To note about this clone: Its antigen is currently unknown.

CDR3 length: 16 amino acids. V dropped 2 bases and J dropped 0 bases, with 12 bases sitting between them. The V gene's germline CDR1 is SNHLY and CDR2 FYNNEI. Clones were sequenced by immunoSEQ multiplex PCR, and TCRdb holds only the in-frame ones, with some missing. The sample consists of about 110,000 clones, approximately 86% of them appearing once. The genes are TRBV2 and TRBJ2-3; D ambiguous. The TCR comes from an adult in good health. This specimen consisted of peripheral blood, obtained on day 0 of AZD1222 vaccination. The CDR3 protein is CASSELDRTSTDTQYF. The CDR3 coding sequence is TGTGCCAGCAGTGAACTGGACCGAACTAGCACAGATACGCAGTATTTT.